This T cell receptor beta chain was sequenced for a study of T cells in Graves' hyperthyroidism and ophthalmopathy. The CDR3 is made up of 18 amino acids. Trimming shortened V by 0 bases and J by 3 bases, and 15 bases separated the two germline ends. Germline CDR1 is MNHEY and CDR2 is SVGAGI. This clonotype occurred many times. Amplification targeted TCR beta CDR3 regions from RNA transcripts. HTBI primers were the set used in a first-round RT-PCR of the TCR CDR3. TCRdb re-called the multiplex PCR reads with MiXCR, one entry per CDR3 protein. The sample carries some 370,000 distinct CDR3 sequences, about a sixth recorded once. The patients, who ranged from 18 to 65 in age, presented with newly diagnosed hyperthyroidism lasting under 2 months. Diagnoses used clinical symptoms, serum thyroxine and TRAb, thyroid ultrasound and orbital computed tomography. Blood sampling occurred at first hyperthyroidism diagnosis, ahead of any ophthalmopathy symptoms. The PBMCs had their origin in about 9.7 ml of fresh peripheral blood.

This clonotype originated in a woman aged 25 to 45 with Graves' hyperthyroidism that later progressed to Graves' ophthalmopathy. The chain couples TRBV6-5 to TRBJ1-6; D call uncertain. Sequencing was performed on blood. CDR3 bases: TGTGCCAGCAGTTACTCGCCGCCGAGCAGAGACTATAATTCACCCCTCCACTTT. Protein product: CASSYSPPSRDYNSPLHF.